This TCR beta chain was documented in a study of cytomegalovirus exposure and HLA in healthy donors. As for the study in general: There were approximately 80 million unique TCRs (from HLA-typed donors) in an early data release.

Primers included in the PCR were 60 Vbeta and 13 Jbeta primers. Generated by immunoSEQ multiplex PCR, the TCRdb table keeps only in-frame clones and is missing some. The sample yields approximately 150,000 clones, approximately 57% seen once. Study observations and caveats: A prior analysis recorded that most TCR beta V segments were productive about 90% or about 30% of the time. In a later analysis, specific HLA alleles were associated with 15,000 to 20,000 TCR beta sequences at a 0.05 false discovery rate.

The CDR3 extends over 13 amino acids. Germline-derived CDR1 and CDR2 are MNHEY and SVGAGI. The V end lost 0 bases, the J end lost 6 bases, and 6 bases lay between the germline ends. With respect to this clone: As yet, its antigen is unknown.

Source material: PBMCs. The chain combines TRBV6-5 with TRBJ1-5; D is undetermined. This sequence originates from a male donor in good health and CMV-seronegative. The CDR3 bases are TGTGCCAGCAGTTACTCTTGGCTTCAGCCCCAGCATTTT. This codes for CASSYSWLQPQHF.